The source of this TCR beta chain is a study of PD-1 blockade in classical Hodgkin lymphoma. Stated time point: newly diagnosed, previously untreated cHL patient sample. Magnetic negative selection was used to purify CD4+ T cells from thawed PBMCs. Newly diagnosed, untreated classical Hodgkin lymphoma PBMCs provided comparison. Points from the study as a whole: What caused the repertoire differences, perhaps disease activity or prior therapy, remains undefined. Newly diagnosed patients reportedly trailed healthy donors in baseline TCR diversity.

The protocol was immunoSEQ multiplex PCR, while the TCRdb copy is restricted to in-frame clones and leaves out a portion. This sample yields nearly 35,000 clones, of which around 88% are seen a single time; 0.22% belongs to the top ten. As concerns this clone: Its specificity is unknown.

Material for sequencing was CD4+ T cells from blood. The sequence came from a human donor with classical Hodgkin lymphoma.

The CDR3 coding sequence is TGCGCCAGCAGTGAGTTAACAGGGGCCCAAGGGGAGCAGTACTTC. As protein: CASSELTGAQGEQYF. V and J are TRBV10-2 and TRBJ2-7; TRBD1 agrees at 7 bases. Trimming cost V 1 base and J 7 bases; bases outside gene matches: 10. In germline, CDR1 is WSHSY, CDR2 SAAADI. The CDR3 length is 15 residues.